The sequence of this TCR beta chain was determined in a study of blood T cell repertoires in COVID-19. Overall study: Donors in the United States, Italy and Spain gave samples during acute or convalescent COVID-19. Nucleic acid was either cDNA or gDNA, and it came from T cells, B-cell-depleted T cells, or PBMCs.

Deletions cut 6 bases from V and 3 bases from J, with 8 bases between. There are 12 residues in the CDR3. The germline CDR1 and CDR2 sequences are SNHLY and FYNNEI. Authors' methods: Scientists estimated how many nucleated cells there were by amplifying reference gene primers. Assay: immunoSEQ multiplex PCR; the TCRdb copy retains only in-frame clones and omits some. V, J and clone size are taken as reported in that table, and D and trimming were inferred from the DNA itself. Of some 160,000 clones listed, 78% are singletons. V and J are TRBV2 and TRBJ2-5, with D possibly matching TRBD1 (6 bases). The sequenced sample consisted of peripheral blood. This TCR came from a woman of 80 years or more with acute or convalescent COVID-19. CDR3 sequence (DNA): TGTGCCAGCAGCTGGACAGAAGAGACCCAGTACTTC. It codes for CASSWTEETQYF.